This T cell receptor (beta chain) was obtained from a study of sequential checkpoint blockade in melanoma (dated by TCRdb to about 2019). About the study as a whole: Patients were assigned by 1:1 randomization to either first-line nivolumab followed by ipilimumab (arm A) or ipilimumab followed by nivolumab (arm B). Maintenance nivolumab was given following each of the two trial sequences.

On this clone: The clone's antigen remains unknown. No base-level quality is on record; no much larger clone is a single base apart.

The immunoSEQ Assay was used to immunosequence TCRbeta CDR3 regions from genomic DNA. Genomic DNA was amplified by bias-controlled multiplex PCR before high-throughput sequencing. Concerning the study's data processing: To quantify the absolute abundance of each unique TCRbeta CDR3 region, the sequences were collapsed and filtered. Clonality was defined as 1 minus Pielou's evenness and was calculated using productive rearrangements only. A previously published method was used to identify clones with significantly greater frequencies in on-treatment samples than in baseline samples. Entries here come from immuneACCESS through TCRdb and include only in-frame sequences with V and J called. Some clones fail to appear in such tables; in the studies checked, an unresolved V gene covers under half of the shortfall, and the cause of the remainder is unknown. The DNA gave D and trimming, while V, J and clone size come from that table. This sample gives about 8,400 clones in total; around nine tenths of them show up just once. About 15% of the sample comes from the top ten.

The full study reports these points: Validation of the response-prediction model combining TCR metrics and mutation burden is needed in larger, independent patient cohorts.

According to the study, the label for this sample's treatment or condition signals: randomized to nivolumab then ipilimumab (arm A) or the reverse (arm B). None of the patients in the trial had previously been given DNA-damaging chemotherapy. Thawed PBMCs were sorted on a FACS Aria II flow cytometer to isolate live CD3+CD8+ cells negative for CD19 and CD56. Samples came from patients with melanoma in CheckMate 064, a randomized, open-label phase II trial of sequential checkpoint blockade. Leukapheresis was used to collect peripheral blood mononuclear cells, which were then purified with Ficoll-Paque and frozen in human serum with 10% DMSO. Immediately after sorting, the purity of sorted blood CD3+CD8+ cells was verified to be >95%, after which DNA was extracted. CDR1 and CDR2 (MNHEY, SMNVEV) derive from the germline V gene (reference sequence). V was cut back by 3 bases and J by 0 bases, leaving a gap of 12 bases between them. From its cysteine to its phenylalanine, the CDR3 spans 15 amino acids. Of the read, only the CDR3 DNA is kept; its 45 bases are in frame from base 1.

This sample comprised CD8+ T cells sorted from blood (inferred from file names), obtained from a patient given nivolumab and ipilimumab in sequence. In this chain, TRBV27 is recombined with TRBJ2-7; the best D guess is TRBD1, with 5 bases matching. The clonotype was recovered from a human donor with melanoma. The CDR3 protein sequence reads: CASSFGAGASYEQYF. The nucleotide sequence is TGTGCCAGCAGTTTTGGGGCAGGAGCCTCCTACGAGCAGTACTTC.